Each of the 2 T cell receptor beta chains below was sequenced from the same sample in a study of shared clonotypes between healthy human individuals (dated by TCRdb to the early 2020s). Receptors were amplified or captured by the immunoSEQ multiplex PCR assay. Here the immuneACCESS table is served through TCRdb, limited to in-frame sequences with V and J called. Missing clones are a known gap in these copies; in checked studies unresolved V genes cover under half, and the rest lacks a known reason. The sample data list 1 million to 1.3 million clones, and about 84% of these were observed just once. The top ten clones comprise 0.55% to 0.7% of the sample. The sequenced sample consisted of memory CD4+ T cells from PBMCs. The cell subset or site label, read with the paper, signifies: CD45RA-negative fraction. These receptors were collected from a man aged 18 to 30 in good health. Some clones in this sample may be carry-over from other donors' samples.

This clone was detected a few times. The CDR3 coding sequence is TGTGCCAGCTCATTTGGGAACACTGAAGCTTTCTTT. Translating gives CASSFGNTEAFF. The chain couples TRBV18 to TRBJ1-1; no clear D. Per germline, CDR1 KGHSH and CDR2 LQKENI. Trimming took off 5 bases at V and 1 base at J, with 5 bases between the two ends. The CDR3 has 12 residues.

This clone was detected ten times or more. V is TRBV30 and J is TRBJ1-6; D unresolved. V lost 4 bases, J lost 6 bases, and 16 bases lay in between. The germline gives CDR1 GTSNPN, CDR2 SVGIG (reference sequence). This CDR3 is 15 amino acids long. The CDR3 protein is CAWNVAGRSNSPLHF. The CDR3 DNA sequence: TGTGCCTGGAACGTCGCAGGCCGAAGTAATTCACCCCTCCACTTT.